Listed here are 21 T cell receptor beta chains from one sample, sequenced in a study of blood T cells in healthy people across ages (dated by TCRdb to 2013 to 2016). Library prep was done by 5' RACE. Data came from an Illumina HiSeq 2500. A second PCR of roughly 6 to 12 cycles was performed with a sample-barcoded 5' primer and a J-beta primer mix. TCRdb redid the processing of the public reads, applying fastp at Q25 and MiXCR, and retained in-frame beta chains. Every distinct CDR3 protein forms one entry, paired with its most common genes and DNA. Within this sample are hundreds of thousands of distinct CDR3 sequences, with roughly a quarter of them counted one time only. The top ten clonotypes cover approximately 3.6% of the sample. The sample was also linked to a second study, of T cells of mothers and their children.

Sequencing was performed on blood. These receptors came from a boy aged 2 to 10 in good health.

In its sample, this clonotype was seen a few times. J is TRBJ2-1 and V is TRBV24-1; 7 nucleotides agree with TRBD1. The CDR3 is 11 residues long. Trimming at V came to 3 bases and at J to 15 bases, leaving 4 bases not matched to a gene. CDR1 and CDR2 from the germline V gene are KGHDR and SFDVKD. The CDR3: CATSDLGQWFF. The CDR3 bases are TGTGCCACCAGTGATCTGGGACAGTGGTTCTTC.

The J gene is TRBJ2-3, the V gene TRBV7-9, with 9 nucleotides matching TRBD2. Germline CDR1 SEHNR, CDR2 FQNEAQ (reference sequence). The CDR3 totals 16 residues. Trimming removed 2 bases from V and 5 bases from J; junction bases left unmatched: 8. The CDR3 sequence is CASSLHLAGSIDTQYF. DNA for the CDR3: TGTGCCAGCAGCTTACACCTAGCGGGAAGTATAGATACGCAGTATTTT.

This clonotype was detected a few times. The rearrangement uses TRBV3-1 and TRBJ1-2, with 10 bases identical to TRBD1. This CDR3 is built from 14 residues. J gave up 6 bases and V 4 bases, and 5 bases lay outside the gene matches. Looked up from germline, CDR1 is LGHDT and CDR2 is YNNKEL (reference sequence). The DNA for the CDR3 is TGTGCCAGCAGCCTCGGGACAGGGGATCATGGCTACACCTTC. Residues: CASSLGTGDHGYTF.

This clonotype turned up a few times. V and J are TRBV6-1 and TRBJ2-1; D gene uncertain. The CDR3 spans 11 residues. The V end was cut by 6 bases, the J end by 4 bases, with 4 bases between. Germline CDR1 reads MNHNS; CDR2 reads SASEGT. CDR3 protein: CASRTYNEQFF. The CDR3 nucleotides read TGTGCCAGCAGGACTTACAATGAGCAGTTCTTC.

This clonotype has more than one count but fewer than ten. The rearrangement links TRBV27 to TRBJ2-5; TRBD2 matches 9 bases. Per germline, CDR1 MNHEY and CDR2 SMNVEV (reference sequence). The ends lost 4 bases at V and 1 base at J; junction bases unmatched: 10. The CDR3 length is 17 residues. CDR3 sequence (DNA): TGTGCCAGCAGTTCCATAAACCCTAGCGGGACCCAAGAGACCCAGTACTTC. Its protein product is CASSSINPSGTQETQYF.

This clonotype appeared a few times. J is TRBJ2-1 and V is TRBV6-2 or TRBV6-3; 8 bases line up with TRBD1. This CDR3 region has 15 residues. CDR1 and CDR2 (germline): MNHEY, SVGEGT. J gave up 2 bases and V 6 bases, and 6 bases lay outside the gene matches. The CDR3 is CASRYRGIAYNEQFF. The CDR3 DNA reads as TGTGCCAGCAGATACAGGGGGATCGCCTACAATGAGCAGTTCTTC.

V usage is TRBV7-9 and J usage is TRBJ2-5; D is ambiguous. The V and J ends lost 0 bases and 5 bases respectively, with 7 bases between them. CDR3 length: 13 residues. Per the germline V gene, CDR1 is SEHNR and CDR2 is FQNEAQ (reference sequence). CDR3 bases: TGTGCCAGCAGCTTAGCAGTGGAGGAGACCCAGTACTTC. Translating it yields CASSLAVEETQYF.

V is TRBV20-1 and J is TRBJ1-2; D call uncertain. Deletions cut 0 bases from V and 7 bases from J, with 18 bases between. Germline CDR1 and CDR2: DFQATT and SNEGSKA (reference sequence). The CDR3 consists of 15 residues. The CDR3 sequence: CSARDFRRSFGGYTF. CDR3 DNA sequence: TGCAGTGCTAGAGATTTTCGGAGGTCTTTTGGTGGCTACACCTTC.

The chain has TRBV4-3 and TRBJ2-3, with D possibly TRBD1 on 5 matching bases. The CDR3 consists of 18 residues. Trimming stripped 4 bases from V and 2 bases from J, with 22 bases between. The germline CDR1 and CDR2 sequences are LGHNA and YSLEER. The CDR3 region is CASSPHHRQHSFTDTQYF. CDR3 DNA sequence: TGCGCCAGCAGCCCTCACCACAGACAGCACTCCTTCACAGATACGCAGTATTTT.

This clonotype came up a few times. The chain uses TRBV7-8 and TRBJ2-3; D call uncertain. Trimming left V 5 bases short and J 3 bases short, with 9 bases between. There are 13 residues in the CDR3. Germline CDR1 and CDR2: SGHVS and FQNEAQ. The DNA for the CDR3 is TGTGCCAGCAGCCCCCTCGGGACAGATACGCAGTATTTT. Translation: CASSPLGTDTQYF.

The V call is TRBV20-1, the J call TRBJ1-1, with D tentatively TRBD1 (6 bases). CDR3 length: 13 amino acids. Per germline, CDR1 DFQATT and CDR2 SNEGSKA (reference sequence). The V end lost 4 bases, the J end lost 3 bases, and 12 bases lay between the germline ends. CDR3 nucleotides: TGCAGTGCTACCCAGGGGTCGGACACTGAAGCTTTCTTT. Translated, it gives CSATQGSDTEAFF.

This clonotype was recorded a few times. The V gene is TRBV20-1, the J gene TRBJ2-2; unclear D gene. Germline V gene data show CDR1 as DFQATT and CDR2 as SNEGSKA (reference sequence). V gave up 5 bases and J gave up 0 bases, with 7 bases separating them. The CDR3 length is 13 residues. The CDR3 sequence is CSAGFANTGELFF. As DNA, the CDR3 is TGCAGTGCTGGATTCGCGAACACCGGGGAGCTGTTTTTT.

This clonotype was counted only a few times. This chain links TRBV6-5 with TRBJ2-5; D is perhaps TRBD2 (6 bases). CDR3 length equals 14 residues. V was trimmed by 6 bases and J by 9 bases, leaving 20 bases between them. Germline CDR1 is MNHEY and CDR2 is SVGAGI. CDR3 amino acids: CASRAGVDPGAQYF. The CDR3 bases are TGTGCCAGCAGGGCCGGGGTAGACCCGGGGGCCCAGTACTTC.

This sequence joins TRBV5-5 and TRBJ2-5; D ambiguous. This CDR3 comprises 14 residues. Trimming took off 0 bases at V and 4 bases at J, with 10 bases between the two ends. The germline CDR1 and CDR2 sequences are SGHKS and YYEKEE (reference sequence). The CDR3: CASSLVSKRETQYF. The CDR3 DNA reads TGTGCCAGCAGCTTGGTCTCTAAAAGAGAGACCCAGTACTTC. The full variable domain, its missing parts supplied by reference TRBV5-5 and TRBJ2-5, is DAGVTQSPTHLIKTRGQQVTLRCSPISGHKSVSWYQQVLGQGPQFIFQYYEKEERGRGNFPDRFSARQFPNYSSELNVNALLLGDSALYLCASSLVSKRETQYFGPGTRLLVL.

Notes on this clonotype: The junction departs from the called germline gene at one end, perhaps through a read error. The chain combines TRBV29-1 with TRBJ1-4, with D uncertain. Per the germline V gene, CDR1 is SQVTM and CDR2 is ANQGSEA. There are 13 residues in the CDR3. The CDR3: CSVDIFGNEELFF. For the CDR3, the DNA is TGCAGCGTTGACATCTTTGGGAATGAAGAACTGTTTTTT.

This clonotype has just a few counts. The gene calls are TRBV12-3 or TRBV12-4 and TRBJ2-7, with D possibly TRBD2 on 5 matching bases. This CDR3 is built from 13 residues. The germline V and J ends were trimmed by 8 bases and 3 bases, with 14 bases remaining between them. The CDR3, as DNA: TGTGCCAGCCTTGATGGGAGAAACTACGAGCAGTACTTC. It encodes CASLDGRNYEQYF.

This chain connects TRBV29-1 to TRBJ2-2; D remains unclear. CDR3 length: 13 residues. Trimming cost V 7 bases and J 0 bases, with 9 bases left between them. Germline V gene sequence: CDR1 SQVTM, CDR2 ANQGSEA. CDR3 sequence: CSADMANTGELFF. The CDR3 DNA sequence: TGCAGCGCCGACATGGCGAACACCGGGGAGCTGTTTTTT.

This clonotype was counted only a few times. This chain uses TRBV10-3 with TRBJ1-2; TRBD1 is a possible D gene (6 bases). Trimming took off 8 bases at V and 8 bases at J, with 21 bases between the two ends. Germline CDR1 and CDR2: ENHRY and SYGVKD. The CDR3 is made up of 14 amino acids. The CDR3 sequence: CAIGLGAARRGYTF. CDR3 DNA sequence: TGTGCCATCGGGTTGGGGGCAGCTCGAAGGGGCTACACCTTC.

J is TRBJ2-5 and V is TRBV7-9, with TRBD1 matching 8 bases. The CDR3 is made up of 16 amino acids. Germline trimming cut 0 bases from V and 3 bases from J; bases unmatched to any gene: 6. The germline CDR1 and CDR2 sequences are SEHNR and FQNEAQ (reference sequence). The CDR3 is CASSLAYRDRKETQYF. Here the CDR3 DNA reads TGTGCCAGCAGCTTAGCCTACAGGGACAGGAAAGAGACCCAGTACTTC.

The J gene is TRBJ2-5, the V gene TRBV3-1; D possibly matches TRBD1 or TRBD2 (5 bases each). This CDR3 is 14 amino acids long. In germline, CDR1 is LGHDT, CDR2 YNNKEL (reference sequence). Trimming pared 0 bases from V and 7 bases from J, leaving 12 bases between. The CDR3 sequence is CASSQEVARGTQYF. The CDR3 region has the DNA TGTGCCAGCAGCCAAGAGGTGGCGAGGGGGACCCAGTACTTC.

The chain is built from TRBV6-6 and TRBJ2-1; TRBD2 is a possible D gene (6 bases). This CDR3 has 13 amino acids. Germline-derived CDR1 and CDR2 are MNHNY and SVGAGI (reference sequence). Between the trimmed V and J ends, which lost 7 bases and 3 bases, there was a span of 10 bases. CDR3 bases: TGTGCCAGCACTGGGGGGTTCTACAATGAGCAGTTCTTC. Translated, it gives CASTGGFYNEQFF.